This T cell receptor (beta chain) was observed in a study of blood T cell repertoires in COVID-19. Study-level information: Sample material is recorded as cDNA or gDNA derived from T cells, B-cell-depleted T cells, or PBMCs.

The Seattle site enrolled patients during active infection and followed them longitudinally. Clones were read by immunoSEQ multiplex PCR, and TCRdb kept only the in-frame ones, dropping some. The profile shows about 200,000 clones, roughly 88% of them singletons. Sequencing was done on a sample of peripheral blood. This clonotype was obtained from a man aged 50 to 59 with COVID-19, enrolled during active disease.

The CDR3 is CASSSPGQGETQYF. CDR3 DNA sequence: TGTGCCAGCAGCTCCCCGGGACAGGGGGAGACCCAGTACTTC. The chain links TRBV5-4 to TRBJ2-5; 10 positions match TRBD1. CDR1 SGHNT and CDR2 YYREEE come from the germline V gene (reference sequence). V lost 3 bases to trimming and J lost 5 bases; unmatched junction nucleotides: 4. The CDR3 covers 14 residues. Looking up the rest from reference TRBV5-4 and TRBJ2-5 gives the full variable domain: ETGVTQSPTHLIKTRGQQVTLRCSSQSGHNTVSWYQQALGQGPQFIFQYYREEENGRGNFPPRFSGLQFPNYSSELNVNALELDDSALYLCASSSPGQGETQYFGPGTRLLVL.